This passage covers 28 T cell receptor beta chains from one sample sequenced in a study of T cell changes during pregnancy in multiple sclerosis. Method: immunoSEQ multiplex PCR; TCRdb's copy keeps in-frame clones and lacks some. The table shows about 47,000 clones, with 85% to 95% occurring only once. The specimen was peripheral blood, collected after pregnancy. The receptors originated from a female donor with multiple sclerosis, enrolled in a pregnancy study.

The chain employs TRBV7-3 and TRBJ2-5; D unclear. The CDR3 runs to 13 residues. CDR1 SGHTA and CDR2 FQGTGA come from the germline V gene. V lost 5 bases to trimming and J lost 1 base, with 8 bases between them. CDR3 in DNA: TGTGCCAGCAGCCTCCTTCCCCAAGAGACCCAGTACTTC. This codes for CASSLLPQETQYF. Filled out from reference TRBV7-3 and TRBJ2-5, the complete variable domain reads GAGVSQTPSNKVTEKGKYVELRCDPISGHTALYWYRQSLGQGPEFLIYFQGTGAADDSGLPNDRFFAVRPEGSVSTLKIQRTERGDSAVYLCASSLLPQETQYFGPGTRLLVL.

The chain recombines TRBV23-1 with TRBJ2-7, with D perhaps TRBD1 (6 bases). TRBV23-1 is labeled an ORF, and its function is uncertain. The CDR3 is made up of 15 amino acids. With 3 bases removed from V and 6 bases from J, the gap between germline ends came to 18 bases. The CDR3 DNA sequence: TGCGCCAGCAGTCACCCCCTCAGGGGATTGGGCGAGCAGTACTTC. It specifies CASSHPLRGLGEQYF.

The chain uses TRBV6-5 and TRBJ2-2, with no clear D. Deletions cut 0 bases from V and 8 bases from J, with 4 bases between. This CDR3 contains 12 residues. The germline CDR1 and CDR2 sequences are MNHEY and SVGAGI. CDR3 in amino acids: CASSYSPGELFF. In DNA, the CDR3 is TGTGCCAGCAGTTACTCTCCAGGGGAGCTGTTTTTT.

The V and J genes are TRBV6-5 and TRBJ2-5; the match to TRBD2 covers 8 bases. J was trimmed by 5 bases and V by 4 bases; bases with no gene match: 6. This CDR3 has 14 residues. Germline V gives CDR1 MNHEY, CDR2 SVGAGI. The CDR3 DNA sequence: TGTGCCAGCAGTTTAGGCGGGGGGCTGGAGACCCAGTACTTC. Translating gives CASSLGGGLETQYF.

V gene TRBV7-9 combines with J gene TRBJ1-4, with unresolved D. Trimming removed 2 bases at V and 10 bases at J, with 17 bases between. Germline V gives CDR1 SEHNR, CDR2 FQNEAQ (reference sequence). This CDR3 has 15 amino acids. CDR3 nucleotide sequence: TGTGCCAGCAGCTTACGGTCCCGCAACAGCGGAAAACTGTTTTTT. Protein: CASSLRSRNSGKLFF.

The chain uses TRBV4-1 and TRBJ1-1; D might be TRBD1 (5 bases). The CDR3 contains 15 residues. The V end was cut by 4 bases, the J end by 0 bases, with 12 bases between. In germline, CDR1 is MGHRA, CDR2 YSYEKL. The DNA for the CDR3 is TGCGCCAGCAGCCCATCGGGACTGATGAACACTGAAGCTTTCTTT. Translating it yields CASSPSGLMNTEAFF.

This chain connects TRBV7-3 to TRBJ1-6, with D maybe TRBD1 (6 bases). Germline CDR1 SGHTA, CDR2 FQGTGA. V gave up 1 base and J gave up 10 bases, with 17 bases separating them. The CDR3 totals 16 residues. The CDR3 spells CASSLSPTKGGSPLHF. CDR3 nucleotide sequence: TGTGCCAGCAGCTTAAGCCCCACTAAAGGGGGATCACCCCTCCACTTT.

This sequence joins TRBV27 and TRBJ1-2, with D unresolved. CDR1 and CDR2 (germline): MNHEY, SMNVEV (reference sequence). Trimming took off 5 bases at V and 9 bases at J, with 13 bases between the two ends. There are 12 residues in the CDR3. The DNA of the CDR3 is TGTGCCAGCAGTGGCAACAGAAATCGCTACACCTTC. This translates into CASSGNRNRYTF.

J is TRBJ2-7 and V is TRBV9; 7 bases align to TRBD1. CDR3 length equals 15 residues. Germline assignment: CDR1 SGDLS and CDR2 YYNGEE. V was pared by 4 bases and J by 2 bases, with 9 bases of the junction left unmatched. The CDR3: CASSSDLDRAYEQYF. CDR3 DNA: TGTGCCAGCAGCTCAGACCTTGACAGGGCCTACGAGCAGTACTTC. Supplemented by reference TRBV9 and TRBJ2-7, the full variable domain reads DSGVTQTPKHLITATGQRVTLRCSPRSGDLSVYWYQQSLDQGLQFLIQYYNGEERAKGNILERFSAQQFPDLHSELNLSSLELGDSALYFCASSSDLDRAYEQYFGPGTRLTVT.

The V gene is TRBV7-3, the J gene TRBJ1-6; D gene ambiguous. Trimming took off 6 bases at V and 0 bases at J, with 6 bases between the two ends. This CDR3 has 14 amino acids. Germline assignment: CDR1 SGHTA and CDR2 FQGTGA. Here the CDR3 DNA reads TGTGCCAGCAGTCTAAGCTCCTATAATTCACCCCTCCACTTT. Its translation is CASSLSSYNSPLHF.

The chain is built from TRBV7-3 and TRBJ1-4; TRBD1 aligns across 8 bases. CDR1 SGHTA and CDR2 FQGTGA come from the germline V gene. The CDR3 covers 15 residues. J was trimmed by 7 bases and V by 4 bases; bases with no gene match: 8. The DNA of the CDR3 is TGTGCCAGCAGCTCCTTGGACAGGGTTGGTGAAAAACTGTTTTTT. Amino acid sequence: CASSSLDRVGEKLFF.

This chain links TRBV19 with TRBJ2-7, with TRBD1 matching 8 bases. Germline CDR1 LNHDA, CDR2 SQIVND (reference sequence). With 4 bases clipped from V and 0 bases from J, the junction kept 5 bases outside the gene matches. The CDR3 has 15 amino acids. The CDR3 coding sequence is TGTGCCAGTAGTACACAGGGGGAGAGCTCCTACGAGCAGTACTTC. Its protein product is CASSTQGESSYEQYF.

The chain links TRBV6-1 to TRBJ1-5; D is unclear. Trimming removed 1 base at V and 5 bases at J, with 9 bases between. This CDR3 contains 14 residues. CDR1 is MNHNS and CDR2 is SASEGT in the germline V gene. As DNA, the CDR3 is TGTGCCAGCAGTGAAGTTCCCTTCGATCAGCCCCAGCATTTT. This sequence encodes CASSEVPFDQPQHF.

In this sample, this clone turned up once. V and J are TRBV4-1 and TRBJ1-1, with 11 bases matching TRBD1. Germline V gives CDR1 MGHRA, CDR2 YSYEKL. V lost 4 bases to trimming and J lost 5 bases; unmatched junction nucleotides: 12. This CDR3 comprises 17 residues. The CDR3 here is CASSRPTPGTGGTEAFF. In DNA form, the CDR3 reads TGCGCCAGCAGCCGACCAACCCCAGGGACAGGGGGGACTGAAGCTTTCTTT.

The chain recombines TRBV5-1 with TRBJ1-6, with 7 bases fitting TRBD1. CDR3 length: 17 amino acids. Germline V gene data show CDR1 as SGHRS and CDR2 as YFSETQ. Trimming removed 4 bases from V and 7 bases from J; junction bases left unmatched: 14. The CDR3 is CASSPTTGTDRNSPLHF. The CDR3 DNA reads as TGCGCCAGCAGCCCCACGACAGGGACAGATAGAAATTCACCCCTCCACTTT. Variable domain in full (rest from reference TRBV5-1 and TRBJ1-6): KAGVTQTPRYLIKTRGQQVTLSCSPISGHRSVSWYQQTPGQGLQFLFEYFSETQRNKGNFPGRFSGRQFSNSRSEMNVSTLELGDSALYLCASSPTTGTDRNSPLHFGNGTRLTVT.

This clone was recorded only once. The rearrangement uses TRBV2 and TRBJ1-1, with D possibly matching TRBD1 (6 bases). Trimming cost V 6 bases and J 1 base, with 12 bases left between them. Germline values: CDR1 SNHLY, CDR2 FYNNEI. The CDR3 extends over 14 amino acids. This chain's CDR3 is CASSDRYSNTEAFF. CDR3 nucleotide sequence: TGTGCCAGCAGCGACAGGTATTCGAACACTGAAGCTTTCTTT.

The CDR3 loop reads CACPWTGARRNEKLFF. CDR3 in DNA: TGTGCCTGTCCCTGGACAGGGGCAAGGAGAAATGAAAAACTGTTTTTT. The gene calls are TRBV30 and TRBJ1-4, with 9 bases fitting TRBD1. Losses at the gene ends were 6 bases for V and 5 bases for J; bases not matched to a gene: 13. The CDR3 runs 16 residues. Germline values: CDR1 GTSNPN, CDR2 SVGIG (reference sequence).

The V and J genes are TRBV1 and TRBJ2-4; the D call of TRBD2 is as the table states it, not checked on the DNA. TRBV1 is classified as a pseudogene. CDR3 length: 15 amino acids. The CDR3 reads CTSSYSDRGWDIQYF. In nucleotides, the CDR3 is TGCACCAGCAGCTACTCCGACCGGGGATGGGACATTCAGTACTTC.

The rearrangement joins TRBV21-1 to TRBJ2-7; the DNA was not used to check the table's D call, TRBD1. TRBV21-1 is an annotated pseudogene. The CDR3 extends over 19 amino acids. Here the CDR3 reads CASSNPHCEGQGTPYEQYF. Here the CDR3 DNA reads TGTGCCAGCAGCAACCCCCATTGTGAGGGACAGGGGACCCCCTACGAGCAGTACTTC.

The chain joins TRBV20-1 to TRBJ1-2, with 7 bases that match TRBD1. The CDR3 is 11 residues long. In germline, CDR1 is DFQATT, CDR2 SNEGSKA (reference sequence). The CDR3 region has the DNA TGCAGGGTCCACAGGGGAGGTGGCTACACCTTC. It specifies CRVHRGGGYTF.

The chain couples TRBV27 to TRBJ1-2, with 9 bases lining up with TRBD1. From germline, CDR1 is MNHEY and CDR2 SMNVEV (reference sequence). The CDR3 length is 14 residues. Trimming took 4 bases from V and 5 from J; bases not matched to a gene: 5. The CDR3 is CASSWGQGGYGYTF. Written as DNA, the CDR3 is TGTGCCAGCAGTTGGGGACAGGGCGGGTATGGCTACACCTTC.

V usage is TRBV6-5 and J usage is TRBJ1-2, with D tentatively TRBD1 (6 bases). Trimming removed 6 bases at V and 6 bases at J, with 14 bases between. CDR1 is MNHEY, CDR2 SVGAGI, per germline. The CDR3 sequence is 13 residues long. As DNA, the CDR3 is TGTGCCAGCAGATCTGACAGGCCCCATGGCTACACCTTC. This encodes CASRSDRPHGYTF.

The V and J genes are TRBV4-3 and TRBJ2-6, with 7 bases lining up with TRBD1. Germline V gene data show CDR1 as LGHNA and CDR2 as YSLEER. The V gene end was trimmed by 5 bases and the J gene end by 0 bases; junction bases not matched to a gene: 4. The CDR3 length is 16 residues. CDR3 protein: CASSSTGPSGANVLTF. The CDR3, as DNA: TGCGCCAGCAGCTCGACAGGGCCCTCTGGGGCCAACGTCCTGACTTTC.

The chain employs TRBV30 and TRBJ2-5; weak D call: TRBD2 (7 bases). The CDR3 runs to 13 residues. The V gene's germline CDR1 is GTSNPN and CDR2 SVGIG (reference sequence). V was trimmed by 4 bases and J by 1 base, leaving 10 bases between them. The CDR3 loop is CAWTGGPQETQYF. Here the CDR3 DNA reads TGTGCCTGGACCGGGGGGCCCCAAGAGACCCAGTACTTC.

The chain joins TRBV15 to TRBJ1-2; 8 bases map to TRBD1. CDR1 and CDR2 from the germline V gene are LNHNV and YYDKDF (reference sequence). J gave up 7 bases and V 7 bases, and 8 bases lay outside the gene matches. The CDR3 is 13 residues long. CDR3 DNA: TGTGCCACCACCGGACAGGGAATTGCTGGCTACACCTTC. Translated: CATTGQGIAGYTF.

This clone was picked up one time. The CDR3 loop is CASSLVGEIQYF. For the CDR3, the DNA is TGTGCCAGCAGCTTGGTTGGGGAGATTCAGTACTTC. The chain recombines TRBV5-5 with TRBJ2-7, with a possible D match to TRBD2 (5 bases). Trimming pared 0 bases from V and 10 bases from J, leaving 11 bases between. The CDR3 runs 12 residues. Per germline, CDR1 SGHKS and CDR2 YYEKEE (reference sequence). The full variable domain, in which reference TRBV5-5 and TRBJ2-7 provide the parts outside the CDR3, is DAGVTQSPTHLIKTRGQQVTLRCSPISGHKSVSWYQQVLGQGPQFIFQYYEKEERGRGNFPDRFSARQFPNYSSELNVNALLLGDSALYLCASSLVGEIQYFGPGTRLTVT.

The V and J genes are TRBV6-6 and TRBJ1-1; no clear D. There are 15 residues in the CDR3. Trimming stripped 2 bases from V and 4 bases from J, with 14 bases between. CDR1 and CDR2 (germline): MNHNY, SVGAGI (reference sequence). CDR3 DNA: TGTGCCAGCAGTTACATTGGAGAAGTGAGCACTGAAGCTTTCTTT. Encoded protein: CASSYIGEVSTEAFF.

This chain connects TRBV9 to TRBJ2-1; 10 bases are shared with TRBD2. CDR3 length equals 17 residues. Losses at the gene ends were 4 bases for V and 8 bases for J; bases not matched to a gene: 15. Germline V gives CDR1 SGDLS, CDR2 YYNGEE. The CDR3 is CASSPWEERGGYDEQFF. As DNA, the CDR3 is TGTGCCAGCAGCCCCTGGGAGGAGCGGGGGGGTTACGATGAGCAGTTCTTC.